These 30 T cell receptor beta chains were sequenced from one sample in a study of identifying expanded T cells in peripheral blood (dated by TCRdb to between 2018 and 2021). The library came from the immunoSEQ multiplex PCR assay. The source is immuneACCESS, and TCRdb retained only in-frame sequences with V and J called. Part of the clones is not carried over; for the studies checked, unresolved V genes explain less than half of this, and the remainder is unexplained. This sample comprises about 100,000 clones, 88% of them detected only once. Jointly, the top ten make up 5.5% to 6.5% of the sample. The sample was blood. The receptors come from a person aged 18 to 75 in good health.

Written as DNA, the CDR3 is TGCGCCAGCAGTGAAGGAGAAAACACTGAAGCTTTCTTT. Protein product: CASSEGENTEAFF. The rearrangement uses TRBV10-2 and TRBJ1-1, with D unresolved. The CDR3 totals 13 residues. Germline V gene sequence: CDR1 WSHSY, CDR2 SAAADI. V lost 3 bases to trimming and J lost 2 bases, with 7 bases between them.

This CDR3 reads CASSGRRGSGQNNEQFF. CDR3 in DNA: TGTGCCAGCAGTGGCCGAAGGGGGAGTGGGCAGAACAATGAGCAGTTCTTC. The chain employs TRBV25-1 and TRBJ2-1; possible D gene TRBD1, 6 bases. The CDR3 is made up of 17 amino acids. Trimming took 4 bases from V and 5 from J, leaving 21 bases between them. The germline V gene has CDR1 MGHDK and CDR2 SYGVNS.

V is TRBV6-4 and J is TRBJ2-5; tentatively, D is TRBD1 or TRBD2 (5 bases each). Trimming cost V 3 bases and J 4 bases, with 9 bases left between them. In germline, CDR1 is MRHNA, CDR2 SNTAGT. CDR3 length: 13 amino acids. The CDR3 DNA is TGTGCCAGCAGTGAAACAGGAGGAGAGACCCAGTACTTC. This sequence encodes CASSETGGETQYF.

V gene TRBV4-2 combines with J gene TRBJ1-1; no reliable D call. Trimming took off 0 bases at V and 8 bases at J, with 13 bases between the two ends. This CDR3 is 14 amino acids long. Germline CDR1 LGHNA, CDR2 YNFKEQ. The CDR3 loop is CASSQDLSVWEAFF. The CDR3 DNA follows: TGTGCCAGCAGCCAAGATTTGAGCGTTTGGGAAGCTTTCTTT.

With regard to this clone: Mismatch with germline at one junction end may stem from a read error. This chain links TRBV4-1 with TRBJ1-1, with 9 bases lining up with TRBD1. The CDR3 has 14 residues. Looked up from germline, CDR1 is MGHRA and CDR2 is YSYEKL. The CDR3 spells CASSPDRGSEIPYF. DNA of the CDR3: TGCGCCAGCAGCCCGGACAGGGGTTCCGAAATCCCTTATTTT.

The gene calls are TRBV14 and TRBJ1-2; 9 bases are a match to TRBD1. From germline, CDR1 is SGHDN and CDR2 FVKESK. The CDR3 runs to 15 residues. The V segment lost 4 bases and the J segment 2 bases; nucleotides outside the gene matches: 5. For the CDR3, the DNA is TGTGCCAGCAGCCCACAGGGGGCGGAAAACTATGGCTACACCTTC. Its translation is CASSPQGAENYGYTF.

The rearrangement uses TRBV7-2 and TRBJ2-5; no definite D call. This CDR3 is 15 amino acids long. From germline, CDR1 is SGHTA and CDR2 FQGNSA. Trimming shortened V by 1 base and J by 5 bases, and 14 bases separated the two germline ends. CDR3 protein: CASSLGGHSRETQYF. Written as DNA, the CDR3 is TGTGCCAGCAGCTTAGGGGGTCATTCCCGGGAGACCCAGTACTTC.

The chain is built from TRBV30 and TRBJ2-1; D gene uncertain. The CDR3 covers 15 residues. The V end was cut by 4 bases, the J end by 0 bases, with 13 bases between. Germline lookup yields CDR1 GTSNPN and CDR2 SVGIG (reference sequence). The CDR3 coding sequence is TGTGCCTGGACTGTGGGATTGAGCTCCTACAATGAGCAGTTCTTC. Translated: CAWTVGLSSYNEQFF.

The rearrangement links TRBV7-9 to TRBJ2-7, with 7 bases identical to TRBD1. The ends lost 5 bases at V and 4 bases at J; junction bases unmatched: 11. The CDR3 totals 15 residues. CDR1 is SEHNR, CDR2 FQNEAQ, per germline (reference sequence). The CDR3 DNA sequence: TGTGCCAGCAGCACTCACAGGGGTTTTTTGTACGAGCAGTACTTC. Its translation: CASSTHRGFLYEQYF.

This rearrangement joins TRBV7-6 to TRBJ1-6; the D is unclear. The CDR3 extends over 13 amino acids. Between the trimmed V and J ends, which lost 3 bases and 10 bases, there was a span of 10 bases. CDR1 SGHVS and CDR2 FNYEAQ come from the germline V gene. The CDR3 loop reads CASSFAGESPLHF. The CDR3 DNA reads TGTGCCAGCAGCTTTGCAGGAGAATCACCCCTCCACTTT.

This chain connects TRBV5-1 to TRBJ2-2, with D perhaps matching TRBD1 (6 bases). V was pared by 6 bases and J by 1 base, with 10 bases between. The length of the CDR3 is 14 residues. Per germline, CDR1 SGHRS and CDR2 YFSETQ. The CDR3: CASNPTGNTGELFF. The CDR3 DNA reads as TGCGCCAGCAACCCGACAGGGAACACCGGGGAGCTGTTTTTT.

The V gene is TRBV29-1, the J gene TRBJ1-1, with D unclear. V lost 7 bases and J lost 0, with 15 bases in between. This CDR3 has 14 amino acids. Germline V lookup: CDR1 SQVTM, CDR2 ANQGSEA. The CDR3 DNA reads as TGCAGCGCTCTCTCGGGATACATGAACACTGAAGCTTTCTTT. This gives the protein CSALSGYMNTEAFF.

The rearrangement joins TRBV7-6 to TRBJ2-2; the D gene could be TRBD1 or TRBD2 (5 bases each). The V end was cut by 4 bases, the J end by 0 bases, with 9 bases between. The CDR3 has 15 amino acids. From germline, CDR1 is SGHVS and CDR2 FNYEAQ. DNA for the CDR3: TGTGCCAGCAGCTCGGGACCATCGAACACCGGGGAGCTGTTTTTT. Residues: CASSSGPSNTGELFF.

This clone occurred once. V and J are TRBV7-3 and TRBJ1-1; D unresolved. Trimming removed 5 bases from V and 1 base from J, with 8 bases in between. Germline V gives CDR1 SGHTA, CDR2 FQGTGA. There are 13 residues in the CDR3. CDR3 nucleotide sequence: TGTGCCAGCAGCATCCGGCGGAACACTGAAGCTTTCTTT. Translating it yields CASSIRRNTEAFF.

The chain recombines TRBV7-9 with TRBJ1-4; D remains ambiguous. CDR1 is SEHNR and CDR2 is FQNEAQ in the germline V gene (reference sequence). The CDR3 is made up of 15 amino acids. The V and J ends lost 1 base and 8 bases respectively, with 14 bases between them. CDR3 bases: TGTGCCAGCAGCTTAGTGGTCGCCTCTCGGGAAAAACTGTTTTTT. Amino acid sequence: CASSLVVASREKLFF.

This clone showed up just a few times. V is TRBV10-2 and J is TRBJ1-5, with D possibly matching TRBD1 (6 bases). The CDR3 has 14 residues. Germline CDR1 and CDR2: WSHSY and SAAADI. V was clipped by 8 bases and J by 0 bases, with 11 bases between them. CDR3 in amino acids: CASRPGHSNQPQHF. CDR3 bases: TGCGCCAGCCGACCGGGACATAGCAATCAGCCCCAGCATTTT.

The chain links TRBV9 to TRBJ2-3; the D gene is possibly TRBD1 (6 bases). The germline V gene has CDR1 SGDLS and CDR2 YYNGEE. The CDR3 sequence is 16 residues long. Trimming cost V 0 bases and J 0 bases, with 11 bases left between them. CDR3 in DNA: TGTGCCAGCAGCGTAGAAGGGGGATCGAGCACAGATACGCAGTATTTT. It specifies CASSVEGGSSTDTQYF.

This sequence joins TRBV18 and TRBJ1-4, with 8 bases lining up with TRBD1. The length of the CDR3 is 16 residues. V dropped 2 bases and J dropped 5; count of bases not matched to a gene: 7. The V gene's germline CDR1 is KGHSH and CDR2 LQKENI. The CDR3 region is CASSPNRGLKNEKLFF. Here the CDR3 DNA reads TGTGCCAGCTCACCAAACAGGGGGTTGAAGAATGAAAAACTGTTTTTT. Full variable domain (missing parts from reference TRBV18 and TRBJ1-4): NAGVMQNPRHLVRRRGQEARLRCSPMKGHSHVYWYRQLPEEGLKFMVYLQKENIIDESGMPKERFSAEFPKEGPSILRIQQVVRGDSAAYFCASSPNRGLKNEKLFFGSGTQLSVL.

The chain uses TRBV4-1 and TRBJ1-4; perhaps TRBD1 as D (6 bases). Germline assignment: CDR1 MGHRA and CDR2 YSYEKL. V shed 2 bases and J shed 3 bases, with 16 bases lying between them. This CDR3 region has 17 residues. This CDR3 reads CASSQLVMGAPNEKLFF. CDR3 coding DNA: TGCGCCAGCAGCCAACTGGTAATGGGGGCGCCTAATGAAAAACTGTTTTTT.

The CDR3 DNA sequence: TGTGCCAGTAACCGGGATTGGCCGGGGGAGCTGTTTTTT. It specifies CASNRDWPGELFF. The chain links TRBV19 to TRBJ2-2; D is possibly TRBD2 (5 bases). The CDR3 is 13 residues long. Trimming removed 7 bases from V and 8 bases from J, with 14 bases in between. In germline, CDR1 is LNHDA, CDR2 SQIVND (reference sequence).

The V call is TRBV27, the J call TRBJ1-5; D not resolved. The germline CDR1 and CDR2 sequences are MNHEY and SMNVEV (reference sequence). The CDR3 has 12 amino acids. The V end was cut by 5 bases, the J end by 3 bases, with 5 bases between. CDR3 region: CASSPLNQPQHF. The CDR3 DNA reads TGTGCCAGCAGTCCCCTCAATCAGCCCCAGCATTTT.

The chain is built from TRBV19 and TRBJ1-2, with 7 bases lining up with TRBD1. The junction had 14 bases not matched to a gene; V was cut back by 5 bases and J by 8 bases. The CDR3 sequence is 15 residues long. CDR1 is LNHDA and CDR2 is SQIVND in the germline V gene (reference sequence). The CDR3 loop reads CASSGYRGAGNGYTF. The CDR3 nucleotides read TGTGCCAGTAGTGGATACAGGGGTGCCGGTAACGGCTACACCTTC.

This clone was counted a single time. This sequence joins TRBV6-1 and TRBJ1-1, with TRBD1 as a possible D gene (6 bases). V lost 6 bases, J lost 4 bases, and 12 bases lay in between. CDR1 is MNHNS and CDR2 is SASEGT in the germline V gene. The CDR3 covers 13 residues. CDR3 nucleotide sequence: TGTGCCAGCAGCCTGGGGGGCCCCACTGAAGCTTTCTTT. It yields the protein CASSLGGPTEAFF.

This chain joins TRBV19 and TRBJ1-2; the D gene is possibly TRBD1 (6 bases). This CDR3 region has 15 residues. Trimming cost V 2 bases and J 4 bases, with 14 bases left between them. Germline V CDR1 and CDR2: LNHDA, SQIVND (reference sequence). CDR3 in amino acids: CASSISGTGSYGYTF. The CDR3 DNA reads as TGTGCCAGTAGTATAAGCGGCACAGGGTCCTATGGCTACACCTTC.

The chain is built from TRBV4-2 and TRBJ1-5; 8 bases are a match to TRBD1. V lost 0 bases and J lost 6; bases outside the gene matches: 4. CDR1 and CDR2 (germline): LGHNA, YNFKEQ. The CDR3 spans 15 residues. Here the CDR3 reads CASSQDGTGGQPQHF. The CDR3 DNA is TGTGCCAGCAGCCAAGATGGGACAGGCGGTCAGCCCCAGCATTTT.

A few counts support this clone. This rearrangement joins TRBV5-1 to TRBJ2-7; 10 bases are a match to TRBD1. From germline, CDR1 is SGHRS and CDR2 YFSETQ. This CDR3 contains 14 residues. The V and J ends lost 4 bases and 4 bases, in that order; junction bases with no gene match: 5. The CDR3 region has the DNA TGCGCCAGCAGCAAGGGACAGGGGCGGTACGAGCAGTACTTC. It encodes CASSKGQGRYEQYF.

This chain connects TRBV12-5 to TRBJ2-7, with D possibly TRBD1 on 6 matching bases. The CDR3 runs to 14 residues. Trimming left V 4 bases short and J 2 bases short, with 12 bases between. The germline V gene has CDR1 LGHNT and CDR2 FRNRAP. CDR3 in DNA: TGTGCTAGTGGTTGGACGACAGGTCCCTACGAGCAGTACTTC. Translating gives CASGWTTGPYEQYF.

A remark on this clone: Other DNA sequences within the sample encode an identical CDR3. This chain links TRBV14 with TRBJ2-7; D is unclear. This CDR3 comprises 12 residues. The germline CDR1 and CDR2 sequences are SGHDN and FVKESK. V dropped 1 base and J dropped 3 bases, with 4 bases sitting between them. The CDR3 DNA reads TGTGCCAGCAGCCAAGGAGGCTACGAGCAGTACTTC. This gives the protein CASSQGGYEQYF. The whole variable domain, remainder taken from reference TRBV14 and TRBJ2-7, is EAGVTQFPSHSVIEKGQTVTLRCDPISGHDNLYWYRRVMGKEIKFLLHFVKESKQDESGMPNNRFLAERTGGTYSTLKVQPAELEDSGVYFCASSQGGYEQYFGPGTRLTVT.

The chain employs TRBV5-4 and TRBJ1-2, with D uncertain. This CDR3 contains 14 residues. Between the trimmed V and J ends, which lost 2 bases and 4 bases, there was a span of 12 bases. Germline CDR1 reads SGHNT; CDR2 reads YYREEE (reference sequence). The CDR3 DNA follows: TGTGCCAGCAGCTTAGGCGGCGCGGCCTATGGCTACACCTTC. This encodes CASSLGGAAYGYTF.

The V gene is TRBV7-8, the J gene TRBJ2-3; tentatively, D is TRBD1 (6 bases). The CDR3 is made up of 14 amino acids. Germline CDR1 and CDR2: SGHVS and FQNEAQ. V was shortened by 5 bases and J by 4 bases, with 13 bases between the two germline ends. In DNA form, the CDR3 reads TGTGCCAGCAGCCCTCTTGAGGGGGCAGATACGCAGTATTTT. Amino acid sequence: CASSPLEGADTQYF.